A selection of T cell receptor beta chains follows, all from one sample in a study of early T cells in non-severe SARS-CoV-2 infection. MiXCR, applied by TCRdb to the 5' RACE reads, yields one record per CDR3 protein. The table records 90,000 to 120,000 distinct CDR3 sequences, around 10% of them present only once. Specimen: whole blood. Receptors were obtained from an adult who was a healthcare worker with PCR-confirmed SARS-CoV-2 infection or an uninfected control (not recorded which). The CDR3 runs from the conserved cysteine through the conserved F or W. A D gene is named only where the DNA matches it firmly. Clone size, where shown, is once, few, many, or a class for clones that have expanded.

d_call j_call v_call clone_size cdr3_aa cdr3_nt
TRBD1 TRBJ1-1 TRBV28 many CASSPTDTGENTEAFF TGTGCCAGCAGTCCCACAGATACAGGGGAGAACACTGAAGCTTTCTTT
- TRBJ2-7 TRBV5-5 - CASSLDLALSEQYF TGTGCCAGCAGCTTGGATCTTGCTTTATCCGAGCAGTACTTC
- TRBJ2-5 TRBV13 many CASSPRTVQETQYF TGTGCCAGCAGCCCCCGGACGGTACAAGAGACCCAGTACTTC
- TRBJ2-1 TRBV28 - CASSHRGGQFF TGTGCCAGCAGCCACAGAGGGGGGCAGTTCTTC
- TRBJ1-1 TRBV5-6 few CASEAGINTEAFF TGTGCCAGCGAGGCAGGGATAAACACTGAAGCTTTCTTT
- TRBJ2-3 TRBV28 many CASSLSDAAQYF TGTGCCAGCAGTTTATCGGACGCGGCGCAGTATTTT
TRBD1 TRBJ2-7 TRBV20-1 many CSASVIRDRTLEQYF TGCAGTGCTAGTGTTATCCGGGACAGGACCCTAGAGCAGTACTTC
- TRBJ1-5 TRBV24-1 - CATSDTGPQPQHF TGTGCCACCAGTGACACAGGGCCTCAGCCCCAGCATTTT
- TRBJ1-1 TRBV2 many CASSDVGSTEAFF TGTGCCAGCAGTGATGTGGGGAGCACTGAAGCTTTCTTT
- TRBJ2-4 TRBV5-1 few CASSSGLAKNIQYF TGCGCCAGCAGCTCCGGTCTAGCCAAAAACATTCAGTACTTC
TRBD2 TRBJ2-1 TRBV5-1 few CASSRGDSDSYNEQFF TGCGCCAGCAGCCGGGGGGACTCAGACTCCTACAATGAGCAGTTCTTC
- TRBJ2-3 TRBV7-2 many CASSVTTTDTQYF TGTGCCAGCAGCGTAACTACCACAGATACGCAGTATTTT
TRBD1 TRBJ2-2 TRBV5-4 many CASSLDRGATGELFF TGTGCCAGCAGCTTGGACAGGGGAGCAACCGGGGAGCTGTTTTTT
- TRBJ2-5 TRBV2 few CASSEGDSGGTQYF TGTGCCAGCAGTGAAGGGGACTCCGGTGGGACCCAGTACTTC
TRBD2 TRBJ2-1 TRBV3-1 few CASSHVREVLNEQFF TGTGCCAGCAGCCACGTCCGGGAGGTACTAAATGAGCAGTTCTTC
TRBD2 TRBJ2-1 TRBV24-1 few CATSGRRYNEQFF TGTGCCACTAGCGGGAGAAGGTACAATGAGCAGTTCTTC
- TRBJ1-6 TRBV12-3/TRBV12-4 few CASSLAGTENSPLHF TGTGCCAGCAGTTTAGCCGGGACGGAGAATTCACCCCTCCACTTT
TRBD1 TRBJ1-3 TRBV7-2 many CASSPRQGERNTIYF TGTGCCAGCAGCCCACGACAGGGAGAACGAAACACCATATATTTT
- TRBJ2-1 TRBV27 many CASSLEGGLSPPFF TGTGCCAGCAGTTTAGAGGGGGGGCTTAGTCCCCCGTTCTTC
- TRBJ2-2 TRBV6-5 - CASSYRGPNTGELFF TGTGCCAGCAGTTACCGGGGACCTAACACCGGGGAGCTGTTTTTT
- TRBJ1-2 TRBV12-3/TRBV12-4 few CASSLTDANYGYTF TGTGCCAGCAGTTTAACGGACGCTAACTATGGCTACACCTTC
TRBD1 TRBJ1-2 TRBV29-1 - CSVDQGAYGYTF TGCAGCGTTGATCAGGGGGCTTATGGCTACACCTTC
TRBD2 TRBJ2-1 TRBV20-1 many CSAGRASGKSGEQFF TGCAGTGCTGGCCGGGCTAGCGGGAAAAGCGGTGAGCAGTTCTTC
- TRBJ1-4 TRBV11-2 - CASSWSHLSTNEKLFF TGTGCCAGCAGCTGGAGCCATCTTTCAACTAATGAAAAACTGTTTTTT
TRBD1 TRBJ2-3 TRBV9 - CASSGYSGQVTDTQYF TGTGCCAGCAGCGGATACTCCGGACAGGTGACGGATACGCAGTATTTT
- TRBJ2-7 TRBV20-1 - CSARVAGPYEQYF TGCAGTGCTAGAGTGGCGGGACCCTACGAGCAGTACTTC
TRBD1 TRBJ2-7 TRBV28 many CASTLSTDRINEQYF TGTGCCAGCACCCTAAGCACGGACAGGATAAACGAGCAGTACTTC
- TRBJ2-3 TRBV12-3/TRBV12-4 - CASSLGREPDTQYF TGTGCCAGCAGTTTAGGGCGGGAACCAGATACGCAGTATTTT
- TRBJ2-3 TRBV7-8 few CASSLPRPPADSSSTDTQYF TGTGCCAGCAGCTTACCTCGGCCCCCAGCGGACAGTTCTAGCACAGATACGCAGTATTTT
TRBD2 TRBJ2-5 TRBV20-1 many CSYSGREETQYF TGCAGTTATAGCGGGAGGGAAGAGACCCAGTACTTC